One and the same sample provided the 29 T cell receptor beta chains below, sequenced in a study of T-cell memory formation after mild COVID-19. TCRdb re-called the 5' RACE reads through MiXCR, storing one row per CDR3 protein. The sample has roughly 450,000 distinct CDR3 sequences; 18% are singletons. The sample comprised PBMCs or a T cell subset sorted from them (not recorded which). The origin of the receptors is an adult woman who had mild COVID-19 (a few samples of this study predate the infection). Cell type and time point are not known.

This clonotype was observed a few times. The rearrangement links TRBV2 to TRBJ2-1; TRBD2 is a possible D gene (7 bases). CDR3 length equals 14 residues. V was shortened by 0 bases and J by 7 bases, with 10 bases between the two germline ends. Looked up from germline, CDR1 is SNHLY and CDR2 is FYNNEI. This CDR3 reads CASSEAGGPNEQFF. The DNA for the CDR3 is TGTGCCAGCAGTGAAGCGGGGGGGCCAAATGAGCAGTTCTTC.

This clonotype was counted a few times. The CDR3, as DNA: TGTGCCAGCGGTGATACATTCAGCGGTCAGGCCTACAATGAGCAGTTCTTC. It translates to CASGDTFSGQAYNEQFF. The chain combines TRBV9 with TRBJ2-1; possibly TRBD2 for D (5 bases). Trimming left V 7 bases short and J 2 bases short, with 22 bases between. The CDR3 loop spans 17 amino acids. Looked up from germline, CDR1 is SGDLS and CDR2 is YYNGEE.

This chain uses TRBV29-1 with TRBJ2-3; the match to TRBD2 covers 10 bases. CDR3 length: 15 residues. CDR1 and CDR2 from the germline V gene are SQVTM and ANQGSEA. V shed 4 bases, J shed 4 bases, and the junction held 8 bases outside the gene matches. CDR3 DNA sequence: TGCAGCGTTGGCATATCGAGCGGGGGGGCAGATACGCAGTATTTT. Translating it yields CSVGISSGGADTQYF.

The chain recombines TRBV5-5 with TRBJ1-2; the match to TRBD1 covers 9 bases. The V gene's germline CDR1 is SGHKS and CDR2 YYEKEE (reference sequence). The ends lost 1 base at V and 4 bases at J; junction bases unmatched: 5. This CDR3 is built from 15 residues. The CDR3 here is CASSLTGGEVYGYTF. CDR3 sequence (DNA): TGTGCCAGCAGCTTGACAGGGGGCGAGGTCTATGGCTACACCTTC.

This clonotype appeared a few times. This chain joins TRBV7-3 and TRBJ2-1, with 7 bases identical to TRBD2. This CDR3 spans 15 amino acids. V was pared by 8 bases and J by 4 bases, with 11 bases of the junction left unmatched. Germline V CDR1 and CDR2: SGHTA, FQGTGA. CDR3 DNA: TGTGCCAGCGGTCCCCCGCTAGCGGCTTACAATGAGCAGTTCTTC. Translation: CASGPPLAAYNEQFF.

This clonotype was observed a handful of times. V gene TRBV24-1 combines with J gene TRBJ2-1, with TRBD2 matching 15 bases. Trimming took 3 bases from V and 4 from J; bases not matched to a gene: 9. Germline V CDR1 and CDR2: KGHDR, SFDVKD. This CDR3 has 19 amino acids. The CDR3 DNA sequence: TGTGCCACCAGTGATCAAGCCCCGGGACTAGCGGGGGGATACAATGAGCAGTTCTTC. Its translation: CATSDQAPGLAGGYNEQFF.

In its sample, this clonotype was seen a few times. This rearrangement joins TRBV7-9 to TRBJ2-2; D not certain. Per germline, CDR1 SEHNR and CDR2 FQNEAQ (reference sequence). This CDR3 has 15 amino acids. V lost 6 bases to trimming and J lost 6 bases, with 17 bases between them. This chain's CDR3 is CASSAQPVLAGELFF. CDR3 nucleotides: TGTGCCAGCAGTGCCCAACCCGTCTTGGCCGGGGAGCTGTTTTTT. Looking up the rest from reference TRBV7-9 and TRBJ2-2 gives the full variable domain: DTGVSQNPRHKITKRGQNVTFRCDPISEHNRLYWYRQTLGQGPEFLTYFQNEAQLEKSRLLSDRFSAERPKGSFSTLEIQRTEQGDSAMYLCASSAQPVLAGELFFGEGSRLTVL.

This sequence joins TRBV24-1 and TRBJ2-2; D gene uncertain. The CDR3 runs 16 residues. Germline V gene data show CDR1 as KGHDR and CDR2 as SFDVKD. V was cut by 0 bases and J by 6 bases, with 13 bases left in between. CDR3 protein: CATSDLPGPAAGELFF. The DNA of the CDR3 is TGTGCCACCAGTGATTTGCCCGGACCGGCAGCCGGGGAGCTGTTTTTT.

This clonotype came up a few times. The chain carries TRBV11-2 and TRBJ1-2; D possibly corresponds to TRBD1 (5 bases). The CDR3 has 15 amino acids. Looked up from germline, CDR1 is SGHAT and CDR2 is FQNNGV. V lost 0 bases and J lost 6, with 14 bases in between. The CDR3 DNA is TGTGCCAGCAGCTTAGATCCGGGGGTTTTAAATGGCTACACCTTC. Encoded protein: CASSLDPGVLNGYTF.

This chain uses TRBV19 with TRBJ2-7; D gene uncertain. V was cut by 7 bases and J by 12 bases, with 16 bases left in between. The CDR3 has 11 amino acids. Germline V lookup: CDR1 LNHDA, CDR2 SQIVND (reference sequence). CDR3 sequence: CASTSSGRMYF. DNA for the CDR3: TGTGCCAGTACCTCCTCCGGGCGGATGTACTTC.

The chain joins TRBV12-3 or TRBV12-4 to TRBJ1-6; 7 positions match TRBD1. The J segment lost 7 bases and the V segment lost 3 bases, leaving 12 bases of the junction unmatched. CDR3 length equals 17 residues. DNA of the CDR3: TGTGCCAGCAGTTTTGGCGGGACAGCCGTGGGAAATTCACCCCTCCACTTT. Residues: CASSFGGTAVGNSPLHF.

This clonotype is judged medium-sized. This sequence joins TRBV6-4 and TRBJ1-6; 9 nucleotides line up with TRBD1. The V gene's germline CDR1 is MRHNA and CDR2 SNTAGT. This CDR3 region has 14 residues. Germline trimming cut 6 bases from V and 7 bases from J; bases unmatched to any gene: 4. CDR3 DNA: TGTGCCAGCAGCCCCGGACAGGGGAATTCACCCCTCCACTTT. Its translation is CASSPGQGNSPLHF.

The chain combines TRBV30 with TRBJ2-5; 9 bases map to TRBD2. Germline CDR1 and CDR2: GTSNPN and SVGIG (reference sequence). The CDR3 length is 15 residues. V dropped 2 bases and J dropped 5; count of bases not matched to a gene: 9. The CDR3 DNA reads TGTGCCTGGAGTAGCTCGGCGGGGGGGCCGGAGACCCAGTACTTC. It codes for CAWSSSAGGPETQYF.

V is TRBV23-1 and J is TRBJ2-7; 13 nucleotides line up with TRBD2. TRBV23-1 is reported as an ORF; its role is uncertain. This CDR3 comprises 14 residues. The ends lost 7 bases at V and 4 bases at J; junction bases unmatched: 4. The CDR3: CASTETSGGYEQYF. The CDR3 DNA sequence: TGCGCCAGCACCGAGACTAGCGGGGGGTACGAGCAGTACTTC.

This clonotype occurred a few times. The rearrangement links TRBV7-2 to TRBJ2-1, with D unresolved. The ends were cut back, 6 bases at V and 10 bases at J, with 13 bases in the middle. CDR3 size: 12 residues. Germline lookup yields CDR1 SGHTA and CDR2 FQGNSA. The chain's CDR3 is CASRPRLGEQFF. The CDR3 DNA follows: TGTGCCAGCAGACCTAGACTGGGGGAGCAGTTCTTC.

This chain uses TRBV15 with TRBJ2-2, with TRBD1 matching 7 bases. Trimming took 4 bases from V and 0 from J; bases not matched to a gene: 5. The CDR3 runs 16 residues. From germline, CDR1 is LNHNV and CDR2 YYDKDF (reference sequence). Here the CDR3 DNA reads TGTGCCACCAGCATACCAGGGGGACCGAACACCGGGGAGCTGTTTTTT. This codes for CATSIPGGPNTGELFF.

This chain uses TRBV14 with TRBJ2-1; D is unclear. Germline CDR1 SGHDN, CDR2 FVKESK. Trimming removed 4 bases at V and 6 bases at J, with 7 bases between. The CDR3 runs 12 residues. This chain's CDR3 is CASSLPTNEQFF. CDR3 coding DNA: TGTGCCAGCAGCCTACCTACCAATGAGCAGTTCTTC.

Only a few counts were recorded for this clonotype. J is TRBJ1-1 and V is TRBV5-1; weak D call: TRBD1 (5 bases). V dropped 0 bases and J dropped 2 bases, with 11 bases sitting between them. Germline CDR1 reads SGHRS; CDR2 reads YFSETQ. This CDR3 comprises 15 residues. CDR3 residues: CASSLAFGANTEAFF. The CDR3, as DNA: TGCGCCAGCAGCTTGGCGTTTGGGGCTAACACTGAAGCTTTCTTT. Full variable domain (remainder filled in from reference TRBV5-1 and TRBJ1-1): KAGVTQTPRYLIKTRGQQVTLSCSPISGHRSVSWYQQTPGQGLQFLFEYFSETQRNKGNFPGRFSGRQFSNSRSEMNVSTLELGDSALYLCASSLAFGANTEAFFGQGTRLTVV.

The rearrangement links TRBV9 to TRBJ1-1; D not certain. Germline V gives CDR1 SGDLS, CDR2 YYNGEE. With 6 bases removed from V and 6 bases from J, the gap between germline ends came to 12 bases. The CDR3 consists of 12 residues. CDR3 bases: TGTGCCAGCAAGGGCCCCAAGTCTGAAGCTTTCTTT. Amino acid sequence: CASKGPKSEAFF.

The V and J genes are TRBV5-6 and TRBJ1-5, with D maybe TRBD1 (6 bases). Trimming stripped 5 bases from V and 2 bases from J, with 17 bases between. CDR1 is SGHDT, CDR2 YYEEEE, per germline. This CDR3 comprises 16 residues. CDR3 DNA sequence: TGTGCCAGCAGTATTTCCAGGGGTTCGGGCAATCAGCCCCAGCATTTT. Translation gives CASSISRGSGNQPQHF.

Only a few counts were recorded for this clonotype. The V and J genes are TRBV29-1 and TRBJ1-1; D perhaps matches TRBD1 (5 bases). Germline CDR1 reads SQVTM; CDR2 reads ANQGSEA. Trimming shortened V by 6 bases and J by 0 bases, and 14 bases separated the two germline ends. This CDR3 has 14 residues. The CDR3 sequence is CSVETGTVNTEAFF. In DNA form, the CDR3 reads TGCAGCGTCGAAACCGGGACGGTGAACACTGAAGCTTTCTTT.

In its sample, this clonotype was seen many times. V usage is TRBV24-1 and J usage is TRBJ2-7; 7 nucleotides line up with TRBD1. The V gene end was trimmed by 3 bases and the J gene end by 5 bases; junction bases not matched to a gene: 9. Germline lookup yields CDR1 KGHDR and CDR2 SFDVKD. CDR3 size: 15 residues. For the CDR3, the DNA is TGTGCCACCAGTGATCCAGCGACAGGGATCGACGAGCAGTACTTC. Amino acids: CATSDPATGIDEQYF.

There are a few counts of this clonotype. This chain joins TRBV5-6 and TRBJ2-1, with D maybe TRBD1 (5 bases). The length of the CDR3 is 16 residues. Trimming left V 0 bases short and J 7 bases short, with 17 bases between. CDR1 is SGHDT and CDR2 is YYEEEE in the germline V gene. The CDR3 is CASSLDKGALRNEQFF. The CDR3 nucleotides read TGTGCCAGCAGCTTGGACAAAGGGGCTTTGAGGAATGAGCAGTTCTTC.

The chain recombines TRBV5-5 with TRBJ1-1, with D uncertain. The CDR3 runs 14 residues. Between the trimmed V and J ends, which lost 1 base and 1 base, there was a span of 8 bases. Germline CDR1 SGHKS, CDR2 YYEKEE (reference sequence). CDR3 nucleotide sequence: TGTGCCAGCAGCTTGAGAATGGGGAACACTGAAGCTTTCTTT. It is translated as CASSLRMGNTEAFF.

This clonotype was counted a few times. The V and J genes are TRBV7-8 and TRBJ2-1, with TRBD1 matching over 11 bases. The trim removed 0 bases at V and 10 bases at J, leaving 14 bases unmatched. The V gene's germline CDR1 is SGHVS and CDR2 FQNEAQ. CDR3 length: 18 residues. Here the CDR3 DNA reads TGTGCCAGCAGCTTAGCCCCTCATTCGGGGACAGGGGGGGTCGAGCAGTTCTTC. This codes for CASSLAPHSGTGGVEQFF.

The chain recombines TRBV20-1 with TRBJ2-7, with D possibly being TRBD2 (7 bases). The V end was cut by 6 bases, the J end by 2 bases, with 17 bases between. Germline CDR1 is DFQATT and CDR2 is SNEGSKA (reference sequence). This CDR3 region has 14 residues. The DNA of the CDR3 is TGCAGTGCCGGGGCGGGGGCTCCCCCCTACGAGCAGTACTTC. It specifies CSAGAGAPPYEQYF.

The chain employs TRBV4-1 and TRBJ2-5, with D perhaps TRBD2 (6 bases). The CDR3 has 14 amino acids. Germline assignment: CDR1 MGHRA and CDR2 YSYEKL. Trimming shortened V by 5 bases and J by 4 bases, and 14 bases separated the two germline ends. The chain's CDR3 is CASSGGGSGETQYF. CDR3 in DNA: TGCGCCAGCAGCGGTGGGGGTAGCGGAGAGACCCAGTACTTC.

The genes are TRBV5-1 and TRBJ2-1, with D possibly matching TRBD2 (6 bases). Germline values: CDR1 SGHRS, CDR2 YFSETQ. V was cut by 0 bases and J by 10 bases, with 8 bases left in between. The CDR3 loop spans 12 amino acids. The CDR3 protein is CASSLGREEQFF. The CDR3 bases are TGCGCCAGCAGCTTGGGACGGGAGGAGCAGTTCTTC.

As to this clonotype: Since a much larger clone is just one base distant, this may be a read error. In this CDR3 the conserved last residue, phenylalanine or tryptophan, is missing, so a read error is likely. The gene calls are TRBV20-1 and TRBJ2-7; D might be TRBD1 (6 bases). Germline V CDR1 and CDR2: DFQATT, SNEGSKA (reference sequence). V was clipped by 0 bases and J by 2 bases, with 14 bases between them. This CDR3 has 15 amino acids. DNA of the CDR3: TGCAGTGCTAGAGATTCCGGACAGCGAACCTACGAGCAGTACTAC. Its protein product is CSARDSGQRTYEQYY.